This T cell receptor beta chain emerged from a study of response to subunit inactivated influenza vaccine. TCRdb passed the RT-PCR reads through MiXCR, listing each CDR3 protein once. The table includes over 150,000 distinct CDR3 sequences, over 8.5% detected once. This clonotype turned up a few times. The CDR3 sequence is 15 residues long. Germline V gene data show CDR1 as MNHEY and CDR2 as SMNVEV (reference sequence). The V end was cut by 6 bases, the J end by 7 bases, with 22 bases between. The clonotype comes from a man between 45 and 75 years old who received an inactivated influenza vaccine. The sequencing here drew on CD8+ T cells sorted from PBMCs, taken roughly 24 months after vaccination. The J gene is TRBJ2-7, the V gene TRBV27; D not certain. The CDR3 sequence: CASSPRGAPVTEQYF. The CDR3 DNA sequence: TGTGCCAGCAGCCCCAGAGGAGCCCCTGTGACTGAGCAGTACTTC.